This T cell receptor beta chain was recovered during a study of T cell responses to AZD1222 COVID-19 vaccine. Study context: The analysis combined second doses at about 4 or about 12 weeks.

TCRdb's copy holds only in-frame clones and misses some; the assay was immunoSEQ multiplex PCR. The sample consists of about 120,000 clones, over 75% of them appearing once. CDR3 size: 14 residues. The V gene's germline CDR1 is SNHLY and CDR2 FYNNEI. The V and J ends lost 6 bases and 4 bases respectively, with 16 bases between them. Sequenced here: peripheral blood, sampled on day 0 of AZD1222 vaccination. V is TRBV2 and J is TRBJ2-7; D perhaps matches TRBD1 (6 bases). The receptor comes from an adult in good health. CDR3 DNA: TGTGCCAGCAGGCCCCGGGACACCTTATACGAGCAGTACTTC. This encodes CASRPRDTLYEQYF. The variable domain in full, completed from reference TRBV2 and TRBJ2-7, reads EPEVTQTPSHQVTQMGQEVILRCVPISNHLYFYWYRQILGQKVEFLVSFYNNEISEKSEIFDDQFSVERPDGSNFTLKIRSTKLEDSAMYFCASRPRDTLYEQYFGPGTRLTVT.